One sample yielded the 20 T cell receptor beta chains listed below, sequenced in a study of blood T cells in healthy people across ages. With a J-beta primer mix and a sample-barcoded 5' primer, a second PCR ran roughly 6 to 11 cycles. From the 5' RACE reads, TCRdb called clonotypes with MiXCR, one entry per CDR3 protein. Of some 1.5 million distinct CDR3 sequences listed, about 30% are singletons. The sample consisted of blood. The receptors come from a woman aged 25 to 45 in good health.

The V and J genes are TRBV6-1 and TRBJ2-3; 8 positions match TRBD2. CDR3 length: 14 residues. Trimming at V came to 7 bases and at J to 0 bases, leaving 3 bases not matched to a gene. Germline V lookup: CDR1 MNHNS, CDR2 SASEGT. CDR3 nucleotide sequence: TGTGCCAGCAATAGCGGGGATAGCACAGATACGCAGTATTTT. This sequence encodes CASNSGDSTDTQYF.

This clonotype was detected only a few times. The chain links TRBV3-1 to TRBJ2-2, with D unresolved. Germline lookup yields CDR1 LGHDT and CDR2 YNNKEL (reference sequence). The CDR3 has 14 residues. The V end was cut by 0 bases, the J end by 7 bases, with 9 bases between. CDR3 amino acids: CASSQERSVGELFF. CDR3 bases: TGTGCCAGCAGCCAAGAGCGGAGCGTCGGGGAGCTGTTTTTT. The entire variable domain, with the rest obtained from reference TRBV3-1 and TRBJ2-2, is as follows: DTAVSQTPKYLVTQMGNDKSIKCEQNLGHDTMYWYKQDSKKFLKIMFSYNNKELIINETVPNRFSPKSPDKAHLNLHINSLELGDSAVYFCASSQERSVGELFFGEGSRLTVL.

The gene calls are TRBV11-2 and TRBJ2-7, with D perhaps matching TRBD1 or TRBD2 (6 bases each). The V end was cut by 0 bases, the J end by 3 bases, with 24 bases between. CDR1 is SGHAT, CDR2 FQNNGV, per germline. The CDR3 runs to 19 residues. DNA for the CDR3: TGTGCCAGCAGCTTAGATGGTGGCCTTAAGGCAGGAGGGGGCTACGAGCAGTACTTC. Translation: CASSLDGGLKAGGGYEQYF.

This clonotype appeared a few times. This chain uses TRBV6-5 with TRBJ2-3, with 10 bases aligning to TRBD2. This CDR3 region has 16 residues. The V segment lost 5 bases and the J segment 5 bases; nucleotides outside the gene matches: 10. CDR1 is MNHEY, CDR2 SVGAGI, per germline. CDR3 sequence reads: CASSTRTSGTGDTQYF. CDR3 in DNA: TGTGCCAGCAGTACCAGGACTAGCGGTACCGGAGATACGCAGTATTTT.

V is TRBV24-1 and J is TRBJ2-4; the match to TRBD1 covers 9 bases. With the DNA end fitting TRBJ2-7 better, the J assignment may be wrong. CDR3 size: 14 residues. Germline CDR1 reads KGHDR; CDR2 reads SFDVKD. For the CDR3, the DNA is TGTGCCACCACCCGACAGGGGGGATCCTACGAGCAGTACTTC. Residues: CATTRQGGSYEQYF.

This clonotype came up a few times. This chain connects TRBV5-5 to TRBJ2-1, with a tentative D call TRBD2 (7 bases). This CDR3 spans 14 amino acids. V shed 6 bases and J shed 7 bases, with 17 bases lying between them. Germline V gene lookup returns CDR1 SGHKS and CDR2 YYEKEE (reference sequence). The CDR3 here is CASTYGRGWNEQFF. Written as DNA, the CDR3 is TGTGCCAGCACCTATGGGAGGGGGTGGAATGAGCAGTTCTTC.

The rearrangement joins TRBV28 to TRBJ1-5; D call uncertain. Per the germline V gene, CDR1 is MDHEN and CDR2 is SYDVKM. V shed 9 bases and J shed 7 bases, with 16 bases lying between them. CDR3 size: 13 residues. The DNA of the CDR3 is TGTGCCAGTTTTTCTTGGGGTGAGCAGCCCCAGCATTTT. It specifies CASFSWGEQPQHF. The entire variable domain, with the rest obtained from reference TRBV28 and TRBJ1-5, is as follows: DVKVTQSSRYLVKRTGEKVFLECVQDMDHENMFWYRQDPGLGLRLIYFSYDVKMKEKGDIPEGYSVSREKKERFSLILESASTNQTSMYLCASFSWGEQPQHFGDGTRLSIL.

This clonotype was recorded a few times. The chain employs TRBV4-2 and TRBJ1-1; D is perhaps TRBD1 (6 bases). The CDR3 totals 14 residues. The germline V and J ends were trimmed by 1 base and 5 bases, with 11 bases remaining between them. CDR1 is LGHNA, CDR2 YNFKEQ, per germline. This CDR3 reads CASSQARGRTEAFF. DNA of the CDR3: TGTGCCAGCAGCCAAGCGAGGGGGAGGACTGAAGCTTTCTTT.

This rearrangement joins TRBV28 to TRBJ1-2, with 8 nucleotides matching TRBD1. The germline V gene encodes CDR1 MDHEN and CDR2 SYDVKM. V shed 10 bases, J shed 2 bases, and the junction held 9 bases outside the gene matches. This CDR3 spans 14 amino acids. CDR3 region: CAIQQGEANYGYTF. CDR3 in DNA: TGTGCCATCCAACAGGGGGAGGCCAACTATGGCTACACCTTC.

This clonotype was observed at least ten times. The rearrangement links TRBV7-9 to TRBJ1-2; D might be TRBD1 (5 bases). V lost 6 bases and J 2 bases, leaving 25 bases between the germline ends. The CDR3 is 18 residues long. The V gene's germline CDR1 is SEHNR and CDR2 FQNEAQ (reference sequence). The DNA of the CDR3 is TGTGCCAGCAGTCCCTCGCGGGGGAGGGGAGCACCAAACTATGGCTACACCTTC. Amino acid sequence: CASSPSRGRGAPNYGYTF.

V usage is TRBV10-2 and J usage is TRBJ1-4; no clear D. The germline V gene encodes CDR1 WSHSY and CDR2 SAAADI. The CDR3 spans 15 residues. The V gene lost 0 bases and the J gene lost 6 bases, with 11 bases spanning the gap. The CDR3 loop is CASSESGTADEKLFF. The CDR3 region has the DNA TGCGCCAGCAGTGAGTCGGGAACGGCCGATGAAAAACTGTTTTTT.

This clonotype came up a few times. The chain couples TRBV4-3 to TRBJ2-3; TRBD2 matches at 8 bases. Germline CDR1 is LGHNA and CDR2 is YSLEER. V was clipped by 0 bases and J by 4 bases; unmatched bases: 12. There are 18 residues in the CDR3. For the CDR3, the DNA is TGCGCCAGCAGCCAAGATTATTCGGGAGGGCTCTCCCCAGATACGCAGTATTTT. Translation: CASSQDYSGGLSPDTQYF.

This clonotype was seen a few times. The chain has TRBV6-6 and TRBJ1-2; 8 bases map to TRBD1. Germline V gives CDR1 MNHNY, CDR2 SVGAGI (reference sequence). J gave up 5 bases and V 4 bases, and 9 bases lay outside the gene matches. CDR3 size: 15 residues. CDR3 residues: CASSSTAGTGYGYTF. Here the CDR3 DNA reads TGTGCCAGCAGTTCCACAGCCGGGACAGGTTATGGCTACACCTTC.

The table lists this clonotype with a few counts. The chain couples TRBV11-1 to TRBJ2-1; 9 nucleotides align to TRBD1. Germline lookup yields CDR1 SGHAT and CDR2 FQDESV (reference sequence). The CDR3 is made up of 16 amino acids. With 2 bases clipped from V and 5 bases from J, the junction kept 7 bases outside the gene matches. The CDR3 coding sequence is TGTGCCAGCAGCTTATCGGCGGGACAGGGAGACAATGAGCAGTTCTTC. Protein: CASSLSAGQGDNEQFF. The variable domain in full, completed from reference TRBV11-1 and TRBJ2-1, reads EAEVAQSPRYKITEKSQAVAFWCDPISGHATLYWYRQILGQGPELLVQFQDESVVDDSQLPKDRFSAERLKGVDSTLKIQPAELGDSAMYLCASSLSAGQGDNEQFFGPGTRLTVL.

The chain is built from TRBV3-1 and TRBJ1-1; D unclear. V lost 8 bases and J 2 bases, leaving 18 bases between the germline ends. CDR3 length: 15 residues. Germline V gene data show CDR1 as LGHDT and CDR2 as YNNKEL (reference sequence). CDR3: CASLSSEVRNTEAFF. CDR3 DNA sequence: TGTGCCAGCCTCTCGTCGGAGGTACGAAACACTGAAGCTTTCTTT.

The chain employs TRBV15 and TRBJ2-1, with D possibly TRBD1 on 5 matching bases. Germline assignment: CDR1 LNHNV and CDR2 YYDKDF (reference sequence). The CDR3 is 14 residues long. Trimming took off 0 bases at V and 6 bases at J, with 9 bases between the two ends. Here the CDR3 reads CATSRDIGANEQFF. The CDR3 DNA reads TGTGCCACCAGCAGAGATATTGGGGCCAATGAGCAGTTCTTC.

The rearrangement uses TRBV7-9 and TRBJ2-1, with TRBD2 identical over 7 bases. The V gene's germline CDR1 is SEHNR and CDR2 FQNEAQ (reference sequence). V lost 6 bases and J lost 9; bases outside the gene matches: 11. The CDR3 spans 14 residues. The chain's CDR3 is CASRFGGRGGEQFF. CDR3 sequence (DNA): TGTGCCAGCAGGTTCGGCGGGAGAGGTGGTGAGCAGTTCTTC.

This clonotype was counted between two and nine times. V and J are TRBV29-1 and TRBJ2-1, with TRBD1 matching over 9 bases. Germline CDR1 and CDR2: SQVTM and ANQGSEA. Unmatched junction bases numbered 6, after V lost 6 bases and J lost 6 bases. This CDR3 is built from 13 residues. In DNA form, the CDR3 reads TGCAGCGTACCCGGGACAGGGAGCAATGAGCAGTTCTTC. It translates to CSVPGTGSNEQFF.

This clonotype was found a few times. V usage is TRBV7-9 and J usage is TRBJ1-1; 7 bases line up with TRBD1. Germline CDR1 reads SEHNR; CDR2 reads FQNEAQ (reference sequence). The CDR3 runs to 15 residues. The ends lost 4 bases at V and 5 bases at J; junction bases unmatched: 10. The CDR3 DNA follows: TGTGCCAGCAGCTCACACAGTACAGGGGAGACTGAAGCTTTCTTT. It yields the protein CASSSHSTGETEAFF.

This chain uses TRBV5-5 with TRBJ1-4; D ambiguous. Trimming pared 2 bases from V and 0 bases from J, leaving 11 bases between. CDR3 length: 16 amino acids. The germline V gene encodes CDR1 SGHKS and CDR2 YYEKEE (reference sequence). The CDR3 loop is CASSLGPRATNEKLFF. Written as DNA, the CDR3 is TGTGCCAGCAGCTTAGGACCGCGGGCAACTAATGAAAAACTGTTTTTT.